A single sample gave rise to the 16 T cell receptor beta chains below, sequenced in a study of blood T cell repertoires in COVID-19. Using immunoSEQ multiplex PCR, the repertoire was profiled, and TCRdb retains in-frame clones only, with some absent. This sample has about 200,000 clones, with 90% found just once. Sample: PBMCs or T cells enriched from blood (not recorded which). All receptors come from a man between 25 and 39 years old who had recovered from COVID-19.

This chain links TRBV12-2 with TRBJ2-2; TRBD1 reflects the table's D call only, with no check against the DNA. TRBV12-2 is a recognized pseudogene. The CDR3 runs to 17 residues. CDR3 in DNA: TGTGCAAGTCGCTTAGCCCCCCACAGGGGGAACACCGGGGAGCTGTTTTTT. Amino acid sequence: CASRLAPHRGNTGELFF.

This chain links TRBV9 with TRBJ2-2; D remains ambiguous. The V gene's germline CDR1 is SGDLS and CDR2 YYNGEE. This CDR3 comprises 15 residues. V was shortened by 0 bases and J by 7 bases, with 13 bases between the two germline ends. This CDR3 reads CASSVGTGSSGELFF. The DNA for the CDR3 is TGTGCCAGCAGCGTAGGTACGGGTTCAAGCGGGGAGCTGTTTTTT.

V gene TRBV14 combines with J gene TRBJ2-1; possibly TRBD2 for D (6 bases). The CDR3 contains 16 residues. Trimming left V 4 bases short and J 10 bases short, with 23 bases between. Germline V CDR1 and CDR2: SGHDN, FVKESK. The CDR3 sequence is CASSPRGGTKRGEQFF. The CDR3 DNA is TGTGCCAGCAGCCCTCGAGGCGGGACGAAAAGGGGCGAGCAGTTCTTC.

This chain uses TRBV19 with TRBJ1-2; the D gene is possibly TRBD1 (6 bases). The CDR3 is 15 amino acids. Germline V gives CDR1 LNHDA, CDR2 SQIVND (reference sequence). Trimming stripped 5 bases from V and 8 bases from J, with 21 bases between. The CDR3 DNA reads TGTGCCAGTAGTGTATACAGGGTGGACATACAGGGCTACACCTTC. Translation: CASSVYRVDIQGYTF.

In DNA form, the CDR3 reads TGCGCCAGCAGCCAACCCGGGACTAGCGGGGTAGATACGCAGTATTTT. Encoded protein: CASSQPGTSGVDTQYF. The chain is built from TRBV4-3 and TRBJ2-3; 13 nucleotides match TRBD2. In germline, CDR1 is LGHNA, CDR2 YSLEER. The CDR3 has 16 amino acids. V shed 2 bases and J 5 bases; nucleotides not matched to a gene: 4.

J is TRBJ1-2 and V is TRBV7-8; D not certain. The CDR3 runs 12 residues. Germline assignment: CDR1 SGHVS and CDR2 FQNEAQ. V was clipped by 5 bases and J by 7 bases, with 11 bases between them. The CDR3 sequence is CASSPLLIGYTF. CDR3 nucleotides: TGTGCCAGCAGCCCACTTCTTATTGGCTACACCTTC. The full variable domain, its missing parts supplied by reference TRBV7-8 and TRBJ1-2, is GAGVSQSPRYKVAKRGQDVALRCDPISGHVSLFWYQQALGQGPEFLTYFQNEAQLDKSGLPSDRFFAERPEGSVSTLKIQRTQQEDSAVYLCASSPLLIGYTFGSGTRLTVV.

The V call is TRBV19, the J call TRBJ1-6, with D possibly being TRBD1 (6 bases). V was trimmed by 5 bases and J by 11 bases, leaving 22 bases between them. Germline-derived CDR1 and CDR2 are LNHDA and SQIVND (reference sequence). The CDR3 has 16 amino acids. Written as DNA, the CDR3 is TGTGCCAGTAGTGAATCCGGGACAAGTAAAGACCCACCCCTCCACTTT. Translated, it gives CASSESGTSKDPPLHF.

The rearrangement links TRBV10-1 to TRBJ2-2; 9 nucleotides match TRBD1. Germline CDR1 WNHNN, CDR2 SYGVQD (reference sequence). This CDR3 comprises 14 residues. The V segment lost 6 bases and the J segment 3 bases; nucleotides outside the gene matches: 2. The CDR3, as DNA: TGCGCCAGCAGGGGACAGGGCGACACCGGGGAGCTGTTTTTT. As protein: CASRGQGDTGELFF.

A few counts support this clone. The chain employs TRBV5-1 and TRBJ2-7, with 11 bases matching TRBD1. Germline trimming cut 4 bases from V and 9 bases from J; bases unmatched to any gene: 12. Per germline, CDR1 SGHRS and CDR2 YFSETQ. The CDR3 covers 15 residues. CDR3 protein: CASSPGTGGAVGQYF. The CDR3 nucleotides are TGCGCCAGCAGCCCCGGGACAGGGGGGGCGGTAGGGCAGTACTTC.

The chain joins TRBV19 to TRBJ1-4; 7 bases line up with TRBD1. With V trimmed by 5 bases and J by 3 bases, 6 bases remained unmatched. This CDR3 comprises 15 residues. The germline V gene has CDR1 LNHDA and CDR2 SQIVND (reference sequence). CDR3 sequence reads: CASSLGTASNEKLFF. CDR3 coding DNA: TGTGCCAGTAGTCTAGGGACAGCATCTAATGAAAAACTGTTTTTT.

In this sample, this clone turned up many times. The gene calls are TRBV6-5 and TRBJ1-5; no firm D call. Germline V gene sequence: CDR1 MNHEY, CDR2 SVGAGI. V dropped 6 bases and J dropped 3 bases, with 12 bases sitting between them. The CDR3 totals 14 residues. The CDR3 DNA reads as TGTGCCAGCAGCTCCAGGAACCCCAATCAGCCCCAGCATTTT. It translates to CASSSRNPNQPQHF.

The chain recombines TRBV28 with TRBJ2-7; D is undetermined. V was clipped by 2 bases and J by 1 base, with 15 bases between them. Germline V CDR1 and CDR2: MDHEN, SYDVKM. The CDR3 extends over 16 amino acids. CDR3: CASSLPAARRSYEQYF. CDR3 in DNA: TGTGCCAGCAGTTTACCCGCGGCCCGAAGGTCCTACGAGCAGTACTTC.

The chain has TRBV30 and TRBJ2-4; D might be TRBD2 (6 bases). The CDR3 has 14 amino acids. Germline CDR1 is GTSNPN and CDR2 is SVGIG (reference sequence). Trimming stripped 1 base from V and 3 bases from J, with 10 bases between. The CDR3 sequence: CAWSGGGSKNIQYF. CDR3 nucleotide sequence: TGTGCCTGGAGTGGGGGAGGAAGCAAAAACATTCAGTACTTC.

The chain couples TRBV4-1 to TRBJ1-2, with TRBD1 identical over 7 bases. The J segment lost 3 bases and the V segment lost 4 bases, leaving 8 bases of the junction unmatched. The germline V gene encodes CDR1 MGHRA and CDR2 YSYEKL. This CDR3 comprises 15 residues. The CDR3: CASSRVTGDDYGYTF. CDR3 nucleotides: TGCGCCAGCAGCCGGGTCACAGGGGATGACTATGGCTACACCTTC.

A remark on this clone: A junction end diverges from the germline sequence, so it may reflect a read error. V usage is TRBV7-7 and J usage is TRBJ2-7; 8 bases line up with TRBD2. The CDR3 runs to 16 residues. The germline CDR1 and CDR2 sequences are SSHAT and FNYEAQ (reference sequence). CDR3 in amino acids: CASSLSKVSGTYEQYF. Written as DNA, the CDR3 is TGTGCTAGCAGCTTAAGTAAGGTTAGCGGGACCTACGAGCAGTACTTC.

The rearrangement joins TRBV6-2 or TRBV6-3 to TRBJ2-2; no definite D call. Germline lookup yields CDR1 MNHEY and CDR2 SVGEGT. Trimming took 4 bases from V and 8 from J, leaving 5 bases between them. This CDR3 is 11 amino acids long. The CDR3 region has the DNA TGTGCCAGCAGTTTGAGGGGGGAGCTGTTTTTT. This translates into CASSLRGELFF.